The 8 T cell receptor beta chains reported below all come from one sample, sequenced in a study of blood T cell repertoires in COVID-19. Here immunoSEQ multiplex PCR was the method, and the copy in TCRdb shows in-frame clones only, minus some. The table has approximately 270,000 clones, 75% to 90% seen once. Sequencing was performed on PBMCs or T cells enriched from blood (not recorded which). The receptors derive from a woman aged 30 to 39 who had recovered from COVID-19.

The V and J genes are TRBV15 and TRBJ2-7, with D perhaps TRBD1 (5 bases). The CDR3 extends over 15 amino acids. The V end lost 6 bases, the J end lost 6 bases, and 21 bases lay between the germline ends. Germline values: CDR1 LNHNV, CDR2 YYDKDF (reference sequence). CDR3 residues: CATSNVDSGIREQYF. Written as DNA, the CDR3 is TGTGCCACCAGTAACGTTGACAGTGGGATTCGCGAGCAGTACTTC.

This sequence joins TRBV19 and TRBJ2-2; 8 positions match TRBD1. Trimming removed 2 bases from V and 6 bases from J; junction bases left unmatched: 8. From germline, CDR1 is LNHDA and CDR2 SQIVND (reference sequence). This CDR3 comprises 16 residues. CDR3: CASSIRQGLLSGELFF. The CDR3 coding sequence is TGTGCCAGTAGTATAAGACAGGGGTTGTTGTCCGGGGAGCTGTTTTTT. The full variable domain, completed using reference TRBV19 and TRBJ2-2, is DGGITQSPKYLFRKEGQNVTLSCEQNLNHDAMYWYRQDPGQGLRLIYYSQIVNDFQKGDIAEGYSVSREKKESFPLTVTSAQKNPTAFYLCASSIRQGLLSGELFFGEGSRLTVL.

This clone was recorded a few times. The same CDR3 can be traced to other DNA sequences in this sample. The genes are TRBV6-5 and TRBJ2-7; no firm D call. The CDR3 is 13 amino acids. V shed 0 bases and J shed 1 base, with 4 bases lying between them. From germline, CDR1 is MNHEY and CDR2 SVGAGI. The CDR3 region is CASSYSLSYEQYF. The DNA of the CDR3 is TGTGCCAGCAGTTACTCGTTATCCTACGAGCAGTACTTC.

This chain links TRBV5-1 with TRBJ1-1; the D gene is possibly TRBD1 (6 bases). Germline assignment: CDR1 SGHRS and CDR2 YFSETQ. The CDR3 extends over 16 amino acids. Deletions cut 0 bases from V and 3 bases from J, with 15 bases between. The chain's CDR3 is CASSLVDQTGDTEAFF. CDR3 bases: TGCGCCAGCAGCTTGGTTGACCAGACAGGAGACACTGAAGCTTTCTTT.

The chain uses TRBV9 and TRBJ2-3; unclear D gene. The CDR3 totals 14 residues. Trimming shortened V by 0 bases and J by 4 bases, and 9 bases separated the two germline ends. Germline CDR1 SGDLS, CDR2 YYNGEE. This CDR3 is CASSVDGSPDTQYF. The CDR3 nucleotides read TGTGCCAGCAGCGTAGATGGCAGTCCAGATACGCAGTATTTT.

The chain uses TRBV29-1 and TRBJ1-1; 7 nucleotides line up with TRBD1. The CDR3 totals 14 residues. V trimming: 6 bases; J trimming: 0 bases; junction bases outside the gene matches: 7. CDR1 and CDR2 from the germline V gene are SQVTM and ANQGSEA. The CDR3 DNA follows: TGCAGCGTGGGACCGGGACAGCTGAACACTGAAGCTTTCTTT. Its translation is CSVGPGQLNTEAFF.

The rearrangement uses TRBV2 and TRBJ2-1; the match to TRBD2 covers 14 bases. The CDR3 is made up of 19 amino acids. Germline V gene lookup returns CDR1 SNHLY and CDR2 FYNNEI. Trimming took 2 bases from V and 0 from J; bases not matched to a gene: 6. CDR3 in amino acids: CASSEWGLAGVYSYNEQFF. DNA for the CDR3: TGTGCCAGCAGTGAATGGGGACTAGCGGGGGTTTACTCCTACAATGAGCAGTTCTTC.

Concerning this clone: The junction differs from germline at one of its ends, possibly a read error. The V and J genes are TRBV18 and TRBJ2-3; 9 nucleotides line up with TRBD2. The V gene's germline CDR1 is KGHSH and CDR2 LQKENI. The CDR3 has 14 amino acids. This CDR3 reads CASSRGTSKDTQYF. The CDR3 DNA reads as TGTGCCAGCTCTCGTGGGACTAGCAAAGATACGCAGTATTTT.